Each of the 5 T cell receptor beta chains below was sequenced from the same sample in a study of early T cells in non-severe SARS-CoV-2 infection (dated by TCRdb to the early 2020s). Library generation was performed with 5' RACE. The sample was run on a NextSeq 500. The raw public reads went through TCRdb reprocessing: fastp at Q25, MiXCR clone calling, in-frame beta chains kept. Duplicate CDR3 protein sequences are folded into a single record with the most common DNA and genes. Here the sample has more than 40,000 distinct CDR3 sequences; about 4% occur a single time. Roughly 3% of the sample is in the top ten clones. The specimen sequenced was whole blood. The origin of the receptors is an adult who was a healthcare worker with PCR-confirmed SARS-CoV-2 infection or an uninfected control (not recorded which).

CDR3 loop: CASSYNPLQASSYNEQFF. The DNA of the CDR3 is TGTGCCAGCAGTTACAATCCCCTCCAGGCGAGCTCCTACAATGAGCAGTTCTTC. The genes are TRBV6-5 and TRBJ2-1, with D unclear. This CDR3 spans 18 amino acids. Germline CDR1 and CDR2: MNHEY and SVGAGI. Trimming removed 2 bases at V and 0 bases at J, with 17 bases between.

Many counts were recorded for this clonotype. The rearrangement links TRBV7-8 to TRBJ2-3, with a possible D match to TRBD1 (5 bases). Germline V gene data show CDR1 as SGHVS and CDR2 as FQNEAQ. The CDR3 loop spans 16 amino acids. Trimming shortened V by 1 base and J by 2 bases, and 13 bases separated the two germline ends. The CDR3 nucleotides are TGTGCCAGCAGCTTAGGTGGGGCAGGGCCCACAGATACGCAGTATTTT. Translation gives CASSLGGAGPTDTQYF.

The genes are TRBV11-3 and TRBJ2-2; D is unclear. The CDR3 spans 15 residues. V shed 7 bases and J shed 6 bases, with 18 bases lying between them. CDR1 and CDR2 from the germline V gene are SGHNT and YENEEA. The CDR3 DNA follows: TGTGCCAGCACCGGTGGTGCGAGTCCTCCCGGGGAGCTGTTTTTT. It specifies CASTGGASPPGELFF.

This clonotype was seen at least ten times. The chain couples TRBV11-3 to TRBJ2-7; D is unclear. This CDR3 region has 13 residues. Looked up from germline, CDR1 is SGHNT and CDR2 is YENEEA. V was pared by 0 bases and J by 3 bases, with 6 bases between. The CDR3 loop reads CASSLDGDYEQYF. The CDR3 DNA reads as TGTGCCAGCAGCTTAGATGGAGACTACGAGCAGTACTTC.

At least ten counts were recorded for this clonotype. The chain uses TRBV20-1 and TRBJ1-1; D remains ambiguous. The CDR3 sequence is 11 residues long. V shed 5 bases and J shed 11 bases, with 15 bases lying between them. Germline V CDR1 and CDR2: DFQATT, SNEGSKA (reference sequence). The CDR3, as DNA: TGCAGTGCTTTGTTGGCCCAAGGCGCTTTCTTT. Encoded protein: CSALLAQGAFF.